The next 14 T cell receptor beta chains were all read from a single sample in a study of cytomegalovirus exposure and HLA in healthy donors. Only in-frame clones appear in the TCRdb table, and some are missing; sequencing was by immunoSEQ multiplex PCR. The sample holds 150,000 to 200,000 clones, about 80% seen once. The sequenced sample consisted of PBMCs. The receptor set was obtained from a woman under 30 in good health and CMV-seropositive.

The DNA for the CDR3 is TGTGCCAGCAGCCCGGACAGGGCCTACAATGAGCAGTTCTTC. Protein sequence: CASSPDRAYNEQFF. The chain couples TRBV5-4 to TRBJ2-1; 8 bases are shared with TRBD1. V trimming: 4 bases; J trimming: 2 bases; junction bases outside the gene matches: 2. The CDR3 runs to 14 residues. Germline V gives CDR1 SGHNT, CDR2 YYREEE (reference sequence). The complete variable domain, with remaining parts taken from reference TRBV5-4 and TRBJ2-1, reads ETGVTQSPTHLIKTRGQQVTLRCSSQSGHNTVSWYQQALGQGPQFIFQYYREEENGRGNFPPRFSGLQFPNYSSELNVNALELDDSALYLCASSPDRAYNEQFFGPGTRLTVL.

The CDR3 here is CASSPDWATDTQYF. CDR3 DNA: TGTGCCAGTAGTCCGGACTGGGCCACAGATACGCAGTATTTT. The chain joins TRBV19 to TRBJ2-3; D may be TRBD2 (5 bases). This CDR3 has 14 amino acids. V lost 5 bases and J lost 2, with 11 bases in between. From germline, CDR1 is LNHDA and CDR2 SQIVND (reference sequence).

The chain uses TRBV5-6 and TRBJ2-2; 10 bases fit TRBD1. The CDR3 has 15 residues. From germline, CDR1 is SGHDT and CDR2 YYEEEE. With 5 bases clipped from V and 6 bases from J, the junction kept 7 bases outside the gene matches. CDR3 sequence reads: CASSKTGGASGELFF. CDR3 in DNA: TGTGCCAGCAGTAAGACAGGGGGCGCGTCCGGGGAGCTGTTTTTT.

This clone was seen just once. The J gene is TRBJ1-3, the V gene TRBV25-1; D remains ambiguous. Germline V gene data show CDR1 as MGHDK and CDR2 as SYGVNS. V was pared by 2 bases and J by 2 bases, with 4 bases between. The CDR3 is 13 residues long. The CDR3 protein is CASSEAAGNTIYF. The CDR3 DNA sequence: TGTGCCAGCAGTGAAGCGGCTGGAAACACCATATATTTT.

V usage is TRBV5-4 and J usage is TRBJ2-7, with a weak D call TRBD2 (6 bases). This CDR3 contains 16 residues. From germline, CDR1 is SGHNT and CDR2 YYREEE (reference sequence). Trimming pared 5 bases from V and 4 bases from J, leaving 22 bases between. The CDR3 region has the DNA TGTGCCAGCAGTCACGGTGCGGCTAGCGAGAAATACGAGCAGTACTTC. Translated, it gives CASSHGAASEKYEQYF.

This clone showed up just a few times. The chain couples TRBV11-2 to TRBJ2-1; 10 nucleotides line up with TRBD1. This CDR3 spans 17 amino acids. With V trimmed by 0 bases and J by 5 bases, 7 bases remained unmatched. Germline CDR1 is SGHAT and CDR2 is FQNNGV. The CDR3 DNA follows: TGTGCCAGCAGCTTAGATCCTTCGGGACAGGGGCACAATGAGCAGTTCTTC. Amino acid sequence: CASSLDPSGQGHNEQFF.

V gene TRBV6-5 combines with J gene TRBJ2-7; weak D call: TRBD1 (5 bases). Germline loops: CDR1 MNHEY, CDR2 SVGAGI. V was cut by 2 bases and J by 4 bases, with 12 bases left in between. The CDR3 runs 14 residues. CDR3 protein: CASSYAQGRYEQYF. CDR3 coding DNA: TGTGCCAGCAGTTACGCTCAGGGTCGGTACGAGCAGTACTTC.

This clone was counted a single time. The chain links TRBV2 to TRBJ2-7; the D is unclear. Per the germline V gene, CDR1 is SNHLY and CDR2 is FYNNEI. This CDR3 region has 14 residues. With 4 bases removed from V and 2 bases from J, the gap between germline ends came to 12 bases. DNA of the CDR3: TGTGCCAGCAGTGCATCGGGTCGGACCTACGAGCAGTACTTC. Its protein product is CASSASGRTYEQYF.

The rearrangement uses TRBV6-1 and TRBJ1-2; TRBD1 matches at 8 bases. Germline V gives CDR1 MNHNS, CDR2 SASEGT. The CDR3 length is 17 residues. Germline trimming cut 2 bases from V and 1 base from J; bases unmatched to any gene: 9. CDR3 DNA: TGTGCCAGCAGTGAACGAAGATCGGGACAGGTTAACTATGGCTACACCTTC. The encoded protein is CASSERRSGQVNYGYTF.

The V and J genes are TRBV4-3 and TRBJ1-2; D possibly corresponds to TRBD1 (5 bases). The V end was cut by 4 bases, the J end by 8 bases, with 14 bases between. The CDR3 consists of 13 residues. CDR1 and CDR2 (germline): LGHNA, YSLEER. This CDR3 reads CASSLGTEGGYTF. The CDR3, as DNA: TGCGCCAGCAGCCTCGGGACGGAGGGGGGCTACACCTTC.

V is TRBV7-8 and J is TRBJ2-7; 9 nucleotides match TRBD1. Trimming at V came to 5 bases and at J to 5 bases, leaving 4 bases not matched to a gene. CDR3 length: 13 residues. Germline V gives CDR1 SGHVS, CDR2 FQNEAQ. Here the CDR3 DNA reads TGTGCCAGCAGCCGCACAGGGGGCGACGAGCAGTACTTC. Translated, it gives CASSRTGGDEQYF. Together with reference TRBV7-8 and TRBJ2-7, the CDR3 gives the full variable domain: GAGVSQSPRYKVAKRGQDVALRCDPISGHVSLFWYQQALGQGPEFLTYFQNEAQLDKSGLPSDRFFAERPEGSVSTLKIQRTQQEDSAVYLCASSRTGGDEQYFGPGTRLTVT.

This clone came up a few times. This chain joins TRBV28 and TRBJ1-2; maybe TRBD1 (6 bases). The V gene lost 6 bases and the J gene lost 5 bases, with 16 bases spanning the gap. The CDR3 has 14 residues. Germline CDR1 reads MDHEN; CDR2 reads SYDVKM. For the CDR3, the DNA is TGTGCCAGCAGCTCACCGGGACAATGGTATGGCTACACCTTC. Translation: CASSSPGQWYGYTF.

This chain connects TRBV5-1 to TRBJ2-7; 8 positions match TRBD1. The CDR3 consists of 19 residues. The ends lost 4 bases at V and 3 bases at J; junction bases unmatched: 21. The germline gives CDR1 SGHRS, CDR2 YFSETQ. The CDR3 protein is CASSPENLSTGQDDYEQYF. CDR3 sequence (DNA): TGCGCCAGCAGCCCGGAGAACTTATCGACGGGACAGGACGACTACGAGCAGTACTTC. The full variable domain, in which reference TRBV5-1 and TRBJ2-7 provide the parts outside the CDR3, is KAGVTQTPRYLIKTRGQQVTLSCSPISGHRSVSWYQQTPGQGLQFLFEYFSETQRNKGNFPGRFSGRQFSNSRSEMNVSTLELGDSALYLCASSPENLSTGQDDYEQYFGPGTRLTVT.

The chain links TRBV5-1 to TRBJ1-1, with 10 nucleotides matching TRBD1. The CDR3 covers 17 residues. Per the germline V gene, CDR1 is SGHRS and CDR2 is YFSETQ. The J segment lost 5 bases and the V segment lost 3 bases, leaving 13 bases of the junction unmatched. CDR3: CASSYGTTGGGRTEAFF. The CDR3 DNA reads as TGCGCCAGCAGCTACGGGACGACAGGGGGCGGGCGGACTGAAGCTTTCTTT.